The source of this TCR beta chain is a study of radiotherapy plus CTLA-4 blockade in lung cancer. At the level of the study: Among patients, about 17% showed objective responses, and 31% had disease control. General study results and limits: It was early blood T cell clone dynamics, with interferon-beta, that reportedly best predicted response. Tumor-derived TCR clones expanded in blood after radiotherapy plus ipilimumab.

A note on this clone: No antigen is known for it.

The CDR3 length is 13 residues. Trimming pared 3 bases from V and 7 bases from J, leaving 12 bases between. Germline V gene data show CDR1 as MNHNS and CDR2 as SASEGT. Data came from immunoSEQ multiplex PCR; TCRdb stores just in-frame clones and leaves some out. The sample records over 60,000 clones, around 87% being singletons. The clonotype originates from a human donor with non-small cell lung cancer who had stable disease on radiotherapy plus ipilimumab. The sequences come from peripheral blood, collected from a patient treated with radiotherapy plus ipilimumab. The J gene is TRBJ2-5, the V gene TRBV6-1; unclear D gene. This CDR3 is CASSEGNPTTQYF. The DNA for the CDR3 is TGTGCCAGCAGTGAGGGGAACCCTACGACCCAGTACTTC.